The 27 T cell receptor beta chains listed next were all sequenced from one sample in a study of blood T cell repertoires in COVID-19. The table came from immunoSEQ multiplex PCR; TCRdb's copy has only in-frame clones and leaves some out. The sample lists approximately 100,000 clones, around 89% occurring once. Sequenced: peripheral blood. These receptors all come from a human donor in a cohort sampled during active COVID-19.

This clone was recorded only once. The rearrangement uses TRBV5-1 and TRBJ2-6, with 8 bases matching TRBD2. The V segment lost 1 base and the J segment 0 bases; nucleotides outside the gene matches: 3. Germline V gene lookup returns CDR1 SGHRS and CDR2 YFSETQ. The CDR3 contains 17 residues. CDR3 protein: CASSLRSGGSGANVLTF. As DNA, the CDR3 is TGCGCCAGCAGCTTGCGCAGCGGGGGCTCTGGGGCCAACGTCCTGACTTTC.

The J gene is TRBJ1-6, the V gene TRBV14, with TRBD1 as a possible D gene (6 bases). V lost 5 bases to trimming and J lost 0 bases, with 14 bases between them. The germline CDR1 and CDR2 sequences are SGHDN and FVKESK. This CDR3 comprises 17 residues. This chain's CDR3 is CASSVITGSSYNSPLHF. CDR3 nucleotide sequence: TGTGCCAGCAGCGTAATCACAGGGAGCTCCTATAATTCACCCCTCCACTTT. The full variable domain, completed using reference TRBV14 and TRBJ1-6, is EAGVTQFPSHSVIEKGQTVTLRCDPISGHDNLYWYRRVMGKEIKFLLHFVKESKQDESGMPNNRFLAERTGGTYSTLKVQPAELEDSGVYFCASSVITGSSYNSPLHFGNGTRLTVT.

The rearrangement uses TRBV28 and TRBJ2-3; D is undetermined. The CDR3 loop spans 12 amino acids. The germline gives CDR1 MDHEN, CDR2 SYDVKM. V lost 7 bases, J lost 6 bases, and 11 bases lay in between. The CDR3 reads CASTKMRDTQYF. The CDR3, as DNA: TGTGCCAGCACTAAAATGCGGGATACGCAGTATTTT. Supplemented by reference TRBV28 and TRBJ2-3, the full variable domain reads DVKVTQSSRYLVKRTGEKVFLECVQDMDHENMFWYRQDPGLGLRLIYFSYDVKMKEKGDIPEGYSVSREKKERFSLILESASTNQTSMYLCASTKMRDTQYFGPGTRLTVL.

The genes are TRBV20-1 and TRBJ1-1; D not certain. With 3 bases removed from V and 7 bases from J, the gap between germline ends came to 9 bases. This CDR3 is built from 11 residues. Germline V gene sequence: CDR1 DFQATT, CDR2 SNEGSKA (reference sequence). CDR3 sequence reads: CSARTGDEAFF. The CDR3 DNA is TGCAGTGCTAGGACGGGAGATGAAGCTTTCTTT.

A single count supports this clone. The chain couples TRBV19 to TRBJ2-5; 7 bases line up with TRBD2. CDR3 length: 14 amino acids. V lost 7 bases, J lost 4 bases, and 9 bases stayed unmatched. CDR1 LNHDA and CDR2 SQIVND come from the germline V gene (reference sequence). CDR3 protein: CASTARGVGETQYF. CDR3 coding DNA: TGTGCCAGTACGGCCCGGGGGGTCGGAGAGACCCAGTACTTC.

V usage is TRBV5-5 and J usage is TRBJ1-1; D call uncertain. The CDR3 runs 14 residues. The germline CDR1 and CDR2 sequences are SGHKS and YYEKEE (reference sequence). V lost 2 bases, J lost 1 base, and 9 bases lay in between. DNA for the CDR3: TGTGCCAGCAGCTTTGGGCACAAGAACACTGAAGCTTTCTTT. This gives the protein CASSFGHKNTEAFF.

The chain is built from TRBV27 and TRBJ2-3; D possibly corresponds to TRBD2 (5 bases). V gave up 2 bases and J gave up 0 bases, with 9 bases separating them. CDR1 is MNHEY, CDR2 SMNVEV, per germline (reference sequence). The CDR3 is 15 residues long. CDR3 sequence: CASSLAGKSTDTQYF. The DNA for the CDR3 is TGTGCCAGCAGTTTAGCGGGTAAAAGCACAGATACGCAGTATTTT.

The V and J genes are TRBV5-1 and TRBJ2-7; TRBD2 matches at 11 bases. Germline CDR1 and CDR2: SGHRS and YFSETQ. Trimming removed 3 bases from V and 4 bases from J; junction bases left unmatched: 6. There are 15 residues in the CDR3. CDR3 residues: CASSSGLAGPYEQYF. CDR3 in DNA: TGCGCCAGCAGCTCCGGACTAGCGGGCCCTTACGAGCAGTACTTC.

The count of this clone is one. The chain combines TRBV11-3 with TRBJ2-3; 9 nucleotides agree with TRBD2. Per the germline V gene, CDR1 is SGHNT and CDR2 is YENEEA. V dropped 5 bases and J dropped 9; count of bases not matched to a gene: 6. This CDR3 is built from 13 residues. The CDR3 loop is CASSVTSGWTQYF. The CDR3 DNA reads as TGTGCCAGCAGCGTAACTAGCGGGTGGACGCAGTATTTT.

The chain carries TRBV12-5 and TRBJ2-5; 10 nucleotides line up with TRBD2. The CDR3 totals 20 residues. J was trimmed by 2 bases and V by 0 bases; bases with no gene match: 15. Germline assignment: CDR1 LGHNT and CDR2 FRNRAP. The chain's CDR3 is CASGLVGASGGDTHQETQYF. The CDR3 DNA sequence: TGTGCTAGTGGTTTGGTTGGGGCTAGCGGGGGAGACACACATCAAGAGACCCAGTACTTC. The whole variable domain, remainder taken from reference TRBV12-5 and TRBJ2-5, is DARVTQTPRHKVTEMGQEVTMRCQPILGHNTVFWYRQTMMQGLELLAYFRNRAPLDDSGMPKDRFSAEMPDATLATLKIQPSEPRDSAVYFCASGLVGASGGDTHQETQYFGPGTRLLVL.

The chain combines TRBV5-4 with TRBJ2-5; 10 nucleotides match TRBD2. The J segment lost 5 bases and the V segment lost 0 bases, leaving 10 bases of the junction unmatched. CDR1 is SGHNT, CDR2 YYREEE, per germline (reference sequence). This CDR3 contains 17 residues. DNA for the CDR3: TGTGCCAGCAGCTTGGCCGCAGCGGGGGGGCCCAGGGAGACCCAGTACTTC. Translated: CASSLAAAGGPRETQYF.

In nucleotides, the CDR3 is TGTGCCAGCAGTCCCCGGAGCGGTGAGCAGTTCTTC. The encoded protein is CASSPRSGEQFF. V gene TRBV12-3 or TRBV12-4 combines with J gene TRBJ2-1; D may be TRBD2 (5 bases). V was trimmed by 5 bases and J by 9 bases, leaving 11 bases between them. CDR3 length equals 12 residues.

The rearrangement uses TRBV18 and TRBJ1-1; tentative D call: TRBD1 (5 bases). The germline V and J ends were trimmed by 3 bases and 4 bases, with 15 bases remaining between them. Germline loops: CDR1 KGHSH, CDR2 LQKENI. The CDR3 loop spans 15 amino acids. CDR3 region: CASSPAGRGGTEAFF. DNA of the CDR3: TGTGCCAGCTCACCGGCCGGTCGGGGGGGCACTGAAGCTTTCTTT.

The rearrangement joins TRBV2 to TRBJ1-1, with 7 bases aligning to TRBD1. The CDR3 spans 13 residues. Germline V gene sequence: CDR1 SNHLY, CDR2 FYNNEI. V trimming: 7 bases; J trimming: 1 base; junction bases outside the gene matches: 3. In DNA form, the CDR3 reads TGTGCCAGCAAACGGACAGGGAACACTGAAGCTTTCTTT. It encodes CASKRTGNTEAFF.

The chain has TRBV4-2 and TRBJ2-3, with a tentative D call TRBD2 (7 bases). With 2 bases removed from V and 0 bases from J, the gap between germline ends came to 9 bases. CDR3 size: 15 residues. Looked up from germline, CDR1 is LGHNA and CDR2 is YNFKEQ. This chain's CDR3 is CASSQPGGSTDTQYF. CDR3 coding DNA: TGTGCCAGCAGCCAACCGGGGGGCAGCACAGATACGCAGTATTTT.

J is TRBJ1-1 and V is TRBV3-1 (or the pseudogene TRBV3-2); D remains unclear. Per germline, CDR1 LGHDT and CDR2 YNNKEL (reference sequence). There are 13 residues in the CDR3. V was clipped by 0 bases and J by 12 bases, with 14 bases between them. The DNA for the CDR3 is TGTGCCAGCAGCCAAGAAACCAACACGAAGACTTTCTTT. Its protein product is CASSQETNTKTFF.

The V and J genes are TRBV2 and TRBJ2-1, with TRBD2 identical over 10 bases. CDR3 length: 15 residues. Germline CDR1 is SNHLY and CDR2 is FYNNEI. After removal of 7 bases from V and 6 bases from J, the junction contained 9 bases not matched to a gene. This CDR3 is CASTRLSSGGNEQFF. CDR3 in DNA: TGTGCCAGCACTCGACTGTCTAGCGGGGGCAATGAGCAGTTCTTC.

Here the CDR3 DNA reads TGTGCCAGCAGTGAACCCGGACAGATGAACACTGAAGCTTTCTTT. Its protein product is CASSEPGQMNTEAFF. The J gene is TRBJ1-1, the V gene TRBV25-1; tentative D call: TRBD1 (6 bases). The V end lost 2 bases, the J end lost 0 bases, and 10 bases lay between the germline ends. The CDR3 length is 15 residues. Germline CDR1 MGHDK, CDR2 SYGVNS.

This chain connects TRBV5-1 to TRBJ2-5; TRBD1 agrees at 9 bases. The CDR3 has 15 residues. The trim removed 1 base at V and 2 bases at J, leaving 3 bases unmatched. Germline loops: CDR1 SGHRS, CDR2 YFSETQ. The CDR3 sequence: CASSLTGQGQETQYF. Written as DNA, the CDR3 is TGCGCCAGCAGCTTGACCGGACAGGGGCAAGAGACCCAGTACTTC.

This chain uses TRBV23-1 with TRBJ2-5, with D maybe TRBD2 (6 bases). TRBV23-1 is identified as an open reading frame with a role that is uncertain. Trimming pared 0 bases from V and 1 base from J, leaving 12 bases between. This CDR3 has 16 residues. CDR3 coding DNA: TGCGCCAGCAGTCAATCGAGGCGGGGCCGCCAAGAGACCCAGTACTTC. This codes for CASSQSRRGRQETQYF.

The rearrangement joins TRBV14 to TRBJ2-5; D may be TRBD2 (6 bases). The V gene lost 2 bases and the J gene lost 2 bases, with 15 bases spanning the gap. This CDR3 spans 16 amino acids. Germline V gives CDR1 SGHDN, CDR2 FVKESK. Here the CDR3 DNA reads TGTGCCAGCAGCCAATTGAGTAGCGGTCTACAAGAGACCCAGTACTTC. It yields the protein CASSQLSSGLQETQYF.

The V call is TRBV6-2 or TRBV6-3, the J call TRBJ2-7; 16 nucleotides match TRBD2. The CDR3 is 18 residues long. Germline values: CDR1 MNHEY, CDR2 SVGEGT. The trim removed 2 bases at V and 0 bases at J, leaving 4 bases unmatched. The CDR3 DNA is TGTGCCAGCAGTTACACGGGACTAGCGGGAGGGCCCTCCTACGAGCAGTACTTC. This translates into CASSYTGLAGGPSYEQYF.

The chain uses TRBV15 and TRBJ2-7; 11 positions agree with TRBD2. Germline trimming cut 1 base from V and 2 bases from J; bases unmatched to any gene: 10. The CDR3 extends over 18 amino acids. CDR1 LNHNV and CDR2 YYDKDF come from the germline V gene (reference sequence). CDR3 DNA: TGTGCCACCAGCAGAGTAGCGGCTAGCGGGAGGATTCCCTACGAGCAGTACTTC. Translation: CATSRVAASGRIPYEQYF. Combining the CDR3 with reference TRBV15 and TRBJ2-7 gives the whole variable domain DAMVIQNPRYQVTQFGKPVTLSCSQTLNHNVMYWYQQKSSQAPKLLFHYYDKDFNNEADTPDNFQSRRPNTSFCFLDIRSPGLGDTAMYLCATSRVAASGRIPYEQYFGPGTRLTVT.

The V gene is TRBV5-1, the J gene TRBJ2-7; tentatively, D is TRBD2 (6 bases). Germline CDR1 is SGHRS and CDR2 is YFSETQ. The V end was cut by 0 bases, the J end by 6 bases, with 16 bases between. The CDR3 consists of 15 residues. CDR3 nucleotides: TGCGCCAGCAGCTTGGGAGCTCGGCCCGGGAGCGAGCAGTACTTC. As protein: CASSLGARPGSEQYF.

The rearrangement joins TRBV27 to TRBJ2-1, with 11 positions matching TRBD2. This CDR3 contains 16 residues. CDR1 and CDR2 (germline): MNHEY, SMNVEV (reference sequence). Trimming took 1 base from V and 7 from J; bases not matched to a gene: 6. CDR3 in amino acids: CASSLLGSGGANEQFF. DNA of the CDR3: TGTGCCAGCAGTTTATTGGGTAGCGGGGGGGCAAATGAGCAGTTCTTC.

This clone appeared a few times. The CDR3 sequence is CASSQEPMTGGRDTEAFF. The CDR3 DNA sequence: TGTGCCAGCAGCCAGGAACCGATGACAGGGGGCAGGGACACTGAAGCTTTCTTT. The V call is TRBV4-2, the J call TRBJ1-1; 10 bases are shared with TRBD1. CDR3 size: 18 residues. V lost 3 bases and J lost 3; bases outside the gene matches: 13. CDR1 is LGHNA, CDR2 YNFKEQ, per germline.

The CDR3 bases are TGTGCCAGTAGTCCCCAGGGACTAAAGAACACCGGGGAGCTGTTTTTT. Translation: CASSPQGLKNTGELFF. V is TRBV19 and J is TRBJ2-2, with 7 positions matching TRBD2. This CDR3 region has 16 residues. V was clipped by 5 bases and J by 1 base; unmatched bases: 7. Germline-derived CDR1 and CDR2 are LNHDA and SQIVND (reference sequence).